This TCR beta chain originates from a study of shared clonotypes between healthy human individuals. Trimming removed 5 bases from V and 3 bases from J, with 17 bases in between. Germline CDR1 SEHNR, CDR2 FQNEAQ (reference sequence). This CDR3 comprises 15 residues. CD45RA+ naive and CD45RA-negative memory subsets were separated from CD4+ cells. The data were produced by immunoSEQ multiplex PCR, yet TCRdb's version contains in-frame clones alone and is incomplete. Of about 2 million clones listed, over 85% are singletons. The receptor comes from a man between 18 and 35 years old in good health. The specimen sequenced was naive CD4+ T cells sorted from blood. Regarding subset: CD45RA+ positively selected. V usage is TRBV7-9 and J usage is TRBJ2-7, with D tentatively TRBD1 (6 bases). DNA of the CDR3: TGTGCCAGCAGCCCAGGACAGTACAGAATCTACGAGCAGTACTTC. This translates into CASSPGQYRIYEQYF.